Shown below are 28 T cell receptor beta chains from a single sample sequenced in a study of PD-L1 blockade in urothelial cancer. As to time point: pretreatment peripheral blood. Profiling relied on immunoSEQ multiplex PCR, and the TCRdb table lists in-frame clones only, not all of them. The sample includes 30,000 to 40,000 clones, approximately 84% of them seen just once. The sample was PBMCs, taken around atezolizumab (anti-PD-L1) treatment. The source of these receptors is a man in his 60s with urothelial cancer.

The rearrangement joins TRBV27 to TRBJ1-2, with unresolved D. The germline V gene has CDR1 MNHEY and CDR2 SMNVEV (reference sequence). The V end was cut by 6 bases, the J end by 4 bases, with 15 bases between. The CDR3 totals 14 residues. In DNA, the CDR3 is TGTGCCAGCAGACCTCGCGGCGGCGGCTATGGCTACACCTTC. Its translation is CASRPRGGGYGYTF.

The chain joins TRBV9 to TRBJ1-2, with 9 bases fitting TRBD1. CDR1 is SGDLS and CDR2 is YYNGEE in the germline V gene. The CDR3 covers 14 residues. V trimming: 2 bases; J trimming: 2 bases; junction bases outside the gene matches: 1. The CDR3 region is CASSVGTGNYGYTF. DNA for the CDR3: TGTGCCAGCAGCGTGGGGACAGGGAACTATGGCTACACCTTC.

The chain recombines TRBV29-1 with TRBJ2-1; no clear D gene. Looked up from germline, CDR1 is SQVTM and CDR2 is ANQGSEA. This CDR3 is built from 15 residues. V was clipped by 0 bases and J by 4 bases, with 13 bases between them. The CDR3 protein is CSVEDQIERYNEQFF. As DNA, the CDR3 is TGCAGCGTTGAAGATCAAATCGAGCGTTACAATGAGCAGTTCTTC.

The chain joins TRBV27 to TRBJ2-1; 13 nucleotides match TRBD2. CDR1 and CDR2 (germline): MNHEY, SMNVEV (reference sequence). V shed 8 bases and J 6 bases; nucleotides not matched to a gene: 4. This CDR3 contains 14 residues. The CDR3 protein is CASRTSGSLNEQFF. The DNA of the CDR3 is TGTGCCAGCCGGACTAGCGGGAGTCTCAATGAGCAGTTCTTC.

This clone was detected once. The gene calls are TRBV5-1 and TRBJ2-3, with D hard to call. V lost 3 bases and J lost 5, with 10 bases in between. From germline, CDR1 is SGHRS and CDR2 YFSETQ. The CDR3 runs 13 residues. In DNA, the CDR3 is TGCGCCAGCAGCTCTCAGATCCAAGATACGCAGTATTTT. Its protein product is CASSSQIQDTQYF. The full variable domain, rest sourced from reference TRBV5-1 and TRBJ2-3, is KAGVTQTPRYLIKTRGQQVTLSCSPISGHRSVSWYQQTPGQGLQFLFEYFSETQRNKGNFPGRFSGRQFSNSRSEMNVSTLELGDSALYLCASSSQIQDTQYFGPGTRLTVL.

The chain is built from TRBV2 and TRBJ1-5; D might be TRBD1 (5 bases). Trimming cost V 2 bases and J 2 bases, with 13 bases left between them. Germline V gene data show CDR1 as SNHLY and CDR2 as FYNNEI. This CDR3 contains 16 residues. CDR3 in amino acids: CASSEPGGLGNQPQHF. DNA for the CDR3: TGTGCCAGCAGTGAACCCGGGGGTCTAGGCAATCAGCCCCAGCATTTT.

The chain combines TRBV7-2 with TRBJ2-7; TRBD2 matches at 8 bases. Germline values: CDR1 SGHTA, CDR2 FQGNSA. Unmatched junction bases numbered 5, after V lost 1 base and J lost 6 bases. CDR3 size: 14 residues. DNA of the CDR3: TGTGCCAGCAGCTTAGACGGGAGGGAGGGCGAGCAGTACTTC. This translates into CASSLDGREGEQYF.

The genes are TRBV30 and TRBJ1-3; no clear D. The CDR3 is 13 amino acids. CDR1 is GTSNPN, CDR2 SVGIG, per germline (reference sequence). V dropped 4 bases and J dropped 8 bases, with 15 bases sitting between them. CDR3 loop: CAWTFTRGYTIYF. The CDR3 nucleotides are TGTGCCTGGACCTTTACTCGCGGGTACACCATATATTTT.

V usage is TRBV30 and J usage is TRBJ2-3; TRBD2 aligns across 10 bases. CDR1 and CDR2 from the germline V gene are GTSNPN and SVGIG (reference sequence). The CDR3 has 15 residues. Trimming took 0 bases from V and 10 from J; bases not matched to a gene: 10. The CDR3 nucleotides read TGTGCCTGGAGTGTACCCCCCTCAGCGGGAGGGGCGCAGTATTTT. Residues: CAWSVPPSAGGAQYF.

The rearrangement links TRBV29-1 to TRBJ2-3, with TRBD2 matching 8 bases. CDR3 length: 14 amino acids. In germline, CDR1 is SQVTM, CDR2 ANQGSEA. Trimming cost V 7 bases and J 1 base; bases outside gene matches: 7. The CDR3 reads CSAFSGKRTDTQYF. DNA for the CDR3: TGCAGCGCCTTTAGCGGGAAACGCACAGATACGCAGTATTTT.

The rearrangement joins TRBV18 to TRBJ1-5, with a tentative D call TRBD1 (5 bases). The CDR3 contains 16 residues. The V and J ends lost 2 bases and 2 bases respectively, with 13 bases between them. The germline gives CDR1 KGHSH, CDR2 LQKENI. CDR3 in amino acids: CASSPEEGRRNQPQHF. The DNA of the CDR3 is TGTGCCAGCTCACCAGAGGAGGGGCGACGCAATCAGCCCCAGCATTTT. Based on the CDR3 plus reference TRBV18 and TRBJ1-5, the full variable domain is NAGVMQNPRHLVRRRGQEARLRCSPMKGHSHVYWYRQLPEEGLKFMVYLQKENIIDESGMPKERFSAEFPKEGPSILRIQQVVRGDSAAYFCASSPEEGRRNQPQHFGDGTRLSIL.

This chain links TRBV19 with TRBJ2-3; tentatively, D is TRBD1 (6 bases). This CDR3 is 15 amino acids long. V lost 6 bases and J 4 bases, leaving 17 bases between the germline ends. Germline CDR1 and CDR2: LNHDA and SQIVND (reference sequence). CDR3 residues: CASRSPDHRADTQYF. CDR3 DNA: TGTGCCAGTAGAAGCCCCGACCACAGGGCAGATACGCAGTATTTT.

The chain employs TRBV5-8 and TRBJ1-3; TRBD1 might be the D (6 bases). The CDR3 consists of 14 residues. Germline V gene sequence: CDR1 SGHTS, CDR2 YDEGEE. Trimming removed 3 bases at V and 3 bases at J, with 10 bases between. The CDR3 protein is CASSYDRFGNTIYF. The DNA for the CDR3 is TGTGCCAGCAGCTACGACAGGTTTGGAAACACCATATATTTT.

The chain has TRBV28 and TRBJ1-1, with D perhaps TRBD1 (5 bases). V was trimmed by 5 bases and J by 8 bases, leaving 12 bases between them. CDR1 is MDHEN and CDR2 is SYDVKM in the germline V gene. The CDR3 contains 12 residues. The CDR3 DNA is TGTGCCAGCAGTATCCGGGGGTCCGAAGCTTTCTTT. This translates into CASSIRGSEAFF.

The rearrangement uses TRBV29-1 and TRBJ1-1; D is perhaps TRBD1 (6 bases). The CDR3 totals 14 residues. CDR1 is SQVTM and CDR2 is ANQGSEA in the germline V gene. The V gene lost 6 bases and the J gene lost 3 bases, with 17 bases spanning the gap. CDR3 protein: CSVALDSLYTEAFF. CDR3 in DNA: TGCAGCGTCGCTCTGGACAGTTTATACACTGAAGCTTTCTTT.

The J gene is TRBJ1-1, the V gene TRBV19, with D unresolved. Germline V CDR1 and CDR2: LNHDA, SQIVND (reference sequence). Trimming left V 3 bases short and J 2 bases short, with 16 bases between. This CDR3 is built from 16 residues. The CDR3 bases are TGTGCCAGTAGTATCGATATCGAACAGATTAACACTGAAGCTTTCTTT. Translating gives CASSIDIEQINTEAFF.

This clone was detected once. The chain employs TRBV6-5 and TRBJ1-1; TRBD1 matches at 8 bases. The germline gives CDR1 MNHEY, CDR2 SVGAGI. CDR3 length: 13 amino acids. With V trimmed by 6 bases and J by 11 bases, 11 bases remained unmatched. The CDR3 here is CASRNSGQGWAFF. CDR3 nucleotides: TGTGCCAGCAGAAACTCCGGACAGGGTTGGGCTTTCTTT.

This chain links TRBV19 with TRBJ2-3; 12 bases agree with TRBD2. The CDR3 is 14 amino acids. The J segment lost 1 base and the V segment lost 10 bases, leaving 3 bases of the junction unmatched. Germline CDR1 is LNHDA and CDR2 is SQIVND (reference sequence). CDR3 nucleotides: TGTGCCACTAGCGGGAGGGACGGCACAGATACGCAGTATTTT. It codes for CATSGRDGTDTQYF.

The CDR3 coding sequence is TGTGCCAGCAAAGCCGGAGTCGGGCAGCCCCAGCATTTT. The encoded protein is CASKAGVGQPQHF. This chain uses TRBV6-1 with TRBJ1-5; D is ambiguous. V lost 7 bases and J lost 7, with 14 bases in between. Germline V CDR1 and CDR2: MNHNS, SASEGT. The CDR3 runs 13 residues.

This clone showed up just a few times. The J gene is TRBJ2-5, the V gene TRBV4-1; 7 bases are shared with TRBD2. V shed 4 bases and J 5 bases; nucleotides not matched to a gene: 4. Per germline, CDR1 MGHRA and CDR2 YSYEKL. The CDR3 extends over 13 amino acids. The CDR3 DNA reads TGCGCCAGCAGCCCCCCCGGGGGGGAGACCCAGTACTTC. Amino acid sequence: CASSPPGGETQYF.

The V and J genes are TRBV5-1 and TRBJ1-4, with 10 positions matching TRBD1. The V and J ends lost 2 bases and 7 bases, in that order; junction bases with no gene match: 8. The CDR3 is 16 residues long. Germline V lookup: CDR1 SGHRS, CDR2 YFSETQ. DNA for the CDR3: TGCGCCAGCAGCTTCCTCCCGGGACAGGGGCCTGAAAAACTGTTTTTT. This translates into CASSFLPGQGPEKLFF.

The chain employs TRBV7-2 and TRBJ2-7; 10 bases fit TRBD2. The CDR3 has 14 amino acids. J was trimmed by 6 bases and V by 7 bases; bases with no gene match: 9. Germline V gives CDR1 SGHTA, CDR2 FQGNSA. CDR3 residues: CASKRAGGPVEQYF. CDR3 sequence (DNA): TGTGCCAGCAAAAGAGCGGGAGGGCCGGTCGAGCAGTACTTC.

This clone was recorded once. This rearrangement joins TRBV7-8 to TRBJ1-1; 7 bases map to TRBD1. After removal of 0 bases from V and 5 bases from J, the junction contained 3 bases not matched to a gene. The CDR3 totals 14 residues. Germline V gene data show CDR1 as SGHVS and CDR2 as FQNEAQ. The CDR3: CASSLATGQTEAFF. CDR3 nucleotides: TGTGCCAGCAGCTTAGCTACGGGACAGACTGAAGCTTTCTTT.

The chain combines TRBV6-6 with TRBJ1-1, with unresolved D. With 6 bases removed from V and 7 bases from J, the gap between germline ends came to 18 bases. The CDR3 consists of 14 residues. Germline V gene sequence: CDR1 MNHNY, CDR2 SVGAGI (reference sequence). CDR3 bases: TGTGCCAGCAGCATTACAGATACCTATTTTGAAGCTTTCTTT. Translated, it gives CASSITDTYFEAFF.

The CDR3 DNA is TGTGCCAGCAGTTTGCAGGGGGCAATGGGGGCCAACGTCCTGACTTTC. This codes for CASSLQGAMGANVLTF. J is TRBJ2-6 and V is TRBV27, with TRBD1 matching 8 bases. Germline lookup yields CDR1 MNHEY and CDR2 SMNVEV (reference sequence). Trimming removed 3 bases from V and 4 bases from J; junction bases left unmatched: 5. The CDR3 spans 16 residues.

This clone is a singleton in its sample. The V and J genes are TRBV18 and TRBJ1-1; 10 bases match TRBD1. Germline assignment: CDR1 KGHSH and CDR2 LQKENI. The V and J ends lost 2 bases and 11 bases, in that order; junction bases with no gene match: 20. The CDR3 is 18 amino acids. This CDR3 reads CASSPVLRDRGYRIGAFF. CDR3 DNA sequence: TGTGCCAGCTCACCAGTACTCCGGGACAGGGGCTATAGGATAGGGGCTTTCTTT.

V is TRBV9 and J is TRBJ2-1; 10 bases align to TRBD1. Looked up from germline, CDR1 is SGDLS and CDR2 is YYNGEE. CDR3 length: 17 residues. V lost 3 bases to trimming and J lost 5 bases; unmatched junction nucleotides: 11. The CDR3: CASSEGTGEEGDNEQFF. CDR3 nucleotides: TGTGCCAGCAGCGAGGGGACAGGGGAGGAAGGGGACAATGAGCAGTTCTTC.

The chain couples TRBV7-3 to TRBJ2-1; 7 bases map to TRBD2. The CDR3 sequence is 18 residues long. The ends lost 0 bases at V and 0 bases at J; junction bases unmatched: 8. Germline V gene data show CDR1 as SGHTA and CDR2 as FQGTGA. Here the CDR3 DNA reads TGTGCCAGCAGCTTAACCGCGACTAGCAGGAGCTCCTACAATGAGCAGTTCTTC. Encoded protein: CASSLTATSRSSYNEQFF. The full variable domain, its missing parts supplied by reference TRBV7-3 and TRBJ2-1, is GAGVSQTPSNKVTEKGKYVELRCDPISGHTALYWYRQSLGQGPEFLIYFQGTGAADDSGLPNDRFFAVRPEGSVSTLKIQRTERGDSAVYLCASSLTATSRSSYNEQFFGPGTRLTVL.